Listed below are T cell receptor beta chains from one sample, sequenced in a study of T cell responses to AZD1222 COVID-19 vaccine. Assay: immunoSEQ multiplex PCR; the TCRdb copy retains only in-frame clones and omits some. The sample holds roughly 150,000 clones, 92% seen once. The specimen comprised peripheral blood, sampled on day 0 of AZD1222 vaccination. These receptors were collected from an adult in good health. Both conserved end residues are part of each CDR3. Fields, in order: CDR3 length, clone size, V gene, J gene, D gene, CDR3 protein, CDR3 DNA. The D gene is left open where the match is weak. Some rows have no size entry. The others give once, few or many, or a class for an expanded clone.

15	-	TRBV30	TRBJ1-5	TRBD1	CASGPTGGGNQPQHF	TGTGCCTCCGGTCCGACAGGGGGGGGCAATCAGCCCCAGCATTTT
12	-	TRBV14	TRBJ2-5	-	CASSQDRGTQYF	TGTGCCAGCAGCCAAGATCGGGGGACCCAGTACTTC
15	-	TRBV7-9	TRBJ1-5	TRBD1	CASSHDRASNQPQHF	TGTGCCAGCAGCCACGACAGGGCTAGCAATCAGCCCCAGCATTTT
16	few	TRBV5-1	TRBJ2-7	TRBD2	CASSLSSGISSYEQYF	TGCGCCAGCAGCTTATCTAGCGGGATCAGCTCCTACGAGCAGTACTTC
12	-	TRBV6-6	TRBJ1-5	-	CASSLFNQPQHF	TGTGCCAGCAGTCTCTTTAATCAGCCCCAGCATTTT
12	-	TRBV7-2	TRBJ1-2	-	CASSFDPYGYTF	TGTGCCAGCAGCTTCGACCCTTATGGCTACACCTTC
15	once	TRBV18	TRBJ1-5	TRBD1	CASSHTGQSEGPQHF	TGTGCCAGCTCACATACGGGACAGTCCGAGGGGCCCCAGCATTTT
16	few	TRBV19	TRBJ1-2	TRBD1	CASSKDGQGKDYGYTF	TGTGCCAGTAGTAAGGATGGACAGGGGAAGGACTATGGCTACACCTTC
15	-	TRBV5-1	TRBJ1-1	TRBD1	CASSSYRGRGTEAFF	TGCGCCAGCAGCTCCTACAGGGGGCGCGGCACTGAAGCTTTCTTT
13	-	TRBV14	TRBJ2-5	-	CASSQNREETQYF	TGTGCCAGCAGCCAGAACAGGGAAGAGACCCAGTACTTC
14	-	TRBV7-2	TRBJ2-3	TRBD2	CASSRSGGTDTQYF	TGTGCCAGCAGCAGAAGCGGGGGCACAGATACGCAGTATTTT
15	-	TRBV11-2	TRBJ1-1	-	CASSPAIMGDTEAFF	TGTGCCAGCAGCCCAGCTATAATGGGGGACACTGAAGCTTTCTTT
15	-	TRBV11-2	TRBJ2-7	-	CASSLGPSNLYEQYF	TGTGCCAGCAGCTTAGGTCCTAGCAACCTCTACGAGCAGTACTTC
16	-	TRBV5-5	TRBJ2-3	TRBD2	CASSLYSGSLADTQYF	TGTGCCAGCAGCTTGTATAGCGGGAGCTTGGCAGATACGCAGTATTTT
18	-	TRBV5-1	TRBJ1-1	TRBD1	CASSFTAPGQGRNTEAFF	TGCGCCAGCAGCTTTACGGCTCCGGGACAGGGAAGGAACACTGAAGCTTTCTTT
14	-	TRBV14	TRBJ2-5	TRBD2	CASSSGGVGETQYF	TGTGCCAGCTCTAGCGGCGGTGTAGGTGAGACCCAGTACTTC
14	-	TRBV9	TRBJ1-1	-	CASSVGIANTEAFF	TGTGCCAGCAGCGTGGGCATCGCGAACACTGAAGCTTTCTTT
15	-	TRBV7-2	TRBJ2-7	TRBD2	CASSLETRRGYEQYF	TGTGCCAGCAGCTTAGAAACTAGGCGGGGGTACGAGCAGTACTTC
11	-	TRBV12-3/TRBV12-4	TRBJ1-2	-	CASRAVGAYTF	TGTGCCAGCAGGGCGGTGGGGGCCTACACCTTC
15	few	TRBV2	TRBJ2-7	-	CASSDEGVRGYEQYF	TGTGCCAGCAGTGACGAAGGGGTCAGGGGATACGAGCAGTACTTC
14	-	TRBV11-2	TRBJ2-3	-	CASSPRGRTDAQYF	TGTGCCAGCAGCCCCAGGGGTAGGACAGATGCGCAGTATTTT
18	-	TRBV6-2/TRBV6-3	TRBJ1-3	-	CASSYSRFGPRGRNTIYF	TGTGCCAGCAGTTACTCAAGGTTCGGGCCAAGGGGACGAAACACCATATATTTT
13	-	TRBV12-3/TRBV12-4	TRBJ1-2	-	CASSWSLNYGYTF	TGTGCCAGCAGTTGGAGTCTCAACTATGGCTACACCTTC
15	-	TRBV27	TRBJ2-7	TRBD1	CASSLRVRGHYEQYF	TGTGCCAGCAGTTTAAGGGTCAGGGGGCACTACGAGCAGTACTTC
17	-	TRBV18	TRBJ2-2	-	CASSPPRGQNRGGELFF	TGTGCCAGCTCACCACCGAGAGGACAGAATCGAGGGGGGGAGCTGTTTTTT
13	-	TRBV30	TRBJ1-5	-	CAWSVGSNQPQHF	TGTGCCTGGAGTGTAGGTAGCAATCAGCCCCAGCATTTT
14	-	TRBV2	TRBJ2-1	-	CASSDRGTYNEQFF	TGTGCCAGCAGTGACAGGGGCACCTACAATGAGCAGTTCTTC
14	-	TRBV3-1/TRBV3-2	TRBJ1-1	TRBD1	CASSGTGRNTEAFF	TGTGCCAGCAGCGGGACAGGGAGGAACACTGAAGCTTTCTTT
16	-	TRBV18	TRBJ1-3	-	CASSPIPVVSGNTIYF	TGTGCCAGCTCACCAATCCCAGTTGTCTCTGGAAACACCATATATTTT
16	once	TRBV13	TRBJ2-5	-	CASSLSTGGHQETQYF	TGTGCCAGCAGCCTCTCGACAGGAGGACACCAAGAGACCCAGTACTTC
14	-	TRBV5-1	TRBJ2-5	-	CASSLAVGEETQYF	TGCGCCAGCAGCTTGGCGGTCGGGGAAGAGACCCAGTACTTC
16	-	TRBV11-2	TRBJ1-4	-	CASSLAGTSTNEKLFF	TGTGCCAGCAGCTTAGCCGGGACTAGCACTAATGAAAAACTGTTTTTT
12	-	TRBV29-1	TRBJ1-2	TRBD1	CSALTGLYGYTF	TGCAGCGCCTTGACAGGGTTATATGGCTACACCTTC
13	-	TRBV4-1	TRBJ1-1	TRBD1	CASGQGAGTEAFF	TGCGCCAGCGGACAGGGGGCCGGAACTGAAGCTTTCTTT
13	-	TRBV7-3	TRBJ1-1	-	CASSPGQFYEAFF	TGTGCCAGCAGCCCCGGACAGTTTTACGAGGCTTTCTTT
13	-	TRBV12-3/TRBV12-4	TRBJ1-1	TRBD1	CASSPRRGRGAFF	TGTGCCAGCAGTCCACGCAGGGGGCGCGGAGCTTTCTTT
11	-	TRBV24-1	TRBJ1-1	-	CATIAERKAFF	TGTGCCACCATCGCAGAGAGGAAGGCTTTCTTT
15	-	TRBV10-2	TRBJ2-1	-	CASQSVASSYNEQFF	TGCGCCAGCCAGTCGGTTGCCAGCTCCTACAATGAGCAGTTCTTC
13	-	TRBV12-3/TRBV12-4	TRBJ2-5	-	CASRLTGRGTQYF	TGTGCCAGCAGACTAACTGGGCGTGGGACCCAGTACTTC
12	-	TRBV11-2	TRBJ2-1	-	CASSPTSSGQFF	TGTGCCAGCAGCCCCACCAGTTCAGGGCAGTTCTTC
13	once	TRBV12-3/TRBV12-4	TRBJ2-2	-	CASSPSNTGELFF	TGTGCCAGCAGTCCTTCCAACACCGGGGAGCTGTTTTTT
14	-	TRBV3-1/TRBV3-2	TRBJ1-2	-	CASSQSDRYYGYTF	TGTGCCAGCAGCCAATCCGACAGATACTATGGCTACACCTTC
18	-	TRBV5-1	TRBJ2-7	TRBD2	CASSLGVLSRGRGYEQYF	TGCGCCAGCAGCTTGGGCGTACTCTCTCGCGGGAGGGGCTACGAGCAGTACTTC
13	-	TRBV12-3/TRBV12-4	TRBJ1-6	TRBD1	CASRRDSVSPLHF	TGTGCCAGCAGGCGGGACAGCGTTTCACCCCTCCACTTT
16	once	TRBV6-5	TRBJ1-4	-	CASSYRRLATNEKLFF	TGTGCCAGCAGTTACAGGCGGCTTGCAACTAATGAAAAACTGTTTTTT
20	-	TRBV4-1	TRBJ2-2	TRBD2	CASSQDRGLPSGHRSGELFF	TGCGCCAGCAGCCAAGATCGGGGACTACCTTCGGGGCACAGATCCGGGGAGCTGTTTTTT
14	-	TRBV24-1	TRBJ2-2	-	CATIKQRPTGELFF	TGTGCCACCATTAAACAGAGACCCACCGGGGAGCTGTTTTTT
14	once	TRBV18	TRBJ1-2	-	CASSPPGQHGSYTF	TGTGCCAGCTCACCACCGGGGCAGCACGGGAGCTACACCTTC